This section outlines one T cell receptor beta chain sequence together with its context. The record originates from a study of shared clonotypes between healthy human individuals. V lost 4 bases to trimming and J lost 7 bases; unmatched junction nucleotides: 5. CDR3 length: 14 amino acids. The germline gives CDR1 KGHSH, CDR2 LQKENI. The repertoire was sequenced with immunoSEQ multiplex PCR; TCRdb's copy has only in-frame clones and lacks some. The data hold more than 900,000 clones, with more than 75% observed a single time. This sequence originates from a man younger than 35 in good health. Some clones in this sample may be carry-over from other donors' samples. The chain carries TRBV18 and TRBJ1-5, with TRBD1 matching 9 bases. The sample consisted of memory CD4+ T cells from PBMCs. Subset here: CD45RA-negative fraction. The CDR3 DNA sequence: TGTGCCAGCTCACAGACAGGGGGAAGACAGCCCCAGCATTTT. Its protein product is CASSQTGGRQPQHF.